This T cell receptor beta chain was documented in a study of blood T cell repertoires in COVID-19. Study-wide context: The samples span acute and convalescent COVID-19 from the United States, Italy and Spain. PBMCs, B-cell-depleted T cells, or T cells were the source of the cDNA or gDNA that made up the material.

This CDR3 has 22 residues. The V gene's germline CDR1 is KGHDR and CDR2 SFDVKD. V trimming: 4 bases; J trimming: 0 bases; junction bases outside the gene matches: 22. Methods used by the authors: Quantification of nucleated cells was approximated via reference gene primer amplification. Clones were sequenced by immunoSEQ multiplex PCR, and TCRdb holds only the in-frame ones, with some missing. V and J calls and clone size are as listed in that table; D and trimming were resolved from the DNA. The data hold roughly 150,000 clones, with 84% observed a single time. The specimen was peripheral blood. This clonotype originated in a woman aged 80 or over with acute or convalescent COVID-19. The genes are TRBV24-1 and TRBJ2-2, with TRBD1 identical over 7 bases. CDR3 sequence: CATSDPILRVQTGDANTGELFF. In DNA form, the CDR3 reads TGTGCCACCAGTGACCCGATTCTTAGGGTCCAAACAGGGGATGCGAACACCGGGGAGCTGTTTTTT.